The 27 T cell receptor beta chains below come from one sample, sequenced in a study of patients and donors after allogeneic stem cell transplantation. TCRdb independently ran MiXCR on the RT-PCR reads; one entry per CDR3 protein. The sample yields about 31,000 distinct CDR3 sequences, around 7% seen once. The sequenced sample was blood, either unsorted or a sorted T cell fraction (not recorded which). The receptors were gathered from a human donor who was either an allogeneic HSCT recipient or a stem cell or donor lymphocyte infusion donor (not recorded which). It is not recorded whose cells these are; they may come from a transplant donor.

This clonotype was seen many times. This chain links TRBV2 with TRBJ2-7; no reliable D call. CDR3 size: 13 residues. Trimming removed 2 bases from V and 2 bases from J, with 7 bases in between. The germline V gene has CDR1 SNHLY and CDR2 FYNNEI. Here the CDR3 reads CASSEFTAYEQYF. CDR3 bases: TGTGCCAGCAGTGAATTTACAGCCTACGAGCAGTACTTC.

This clonotype was seen at least ten times. V and J are TRBV24-1 and TRBJ1-4; 9 bases match TRBD1. Germline CDR1 and CDR2: KGHDR and SFDVKD. The CDR3 runs 16 residues. Trimming took 4 bases from V and 8 from J; bases not matched to a gene: 10. CDR3 sequence: CATSDHSGTGREKLFF. CDR3 nucleotide sequence: TGTGCCACCAGTGACCACTCCGGGACAGGGCGGGAAAAACTGTTTTTT.

At least ten counts were recorded for this clonotype. This chain joins TRBV6-1 and TRBJ2-7; D uncertain. The V end was cut by 1 base, the J end by 9 bases, with 19 bases between. CDR1 is MNHNS and CDR2 is SASEGT in the germline V gene. The CDR3 length is 15 residues. CDR3 nucleotides: TGTGCCAGCAGTGAAGGCCAGCCTCCCTTCTATGGGCAGTACTTC. Translated, it gives CASSEGQPPFYGQYF.

This clonotype was detected many times. The rearrangement links TRBV4-3 to TRBJ1-2; 9 positions match TRBD1. This CDR3 has 14 residues. J was trimmed by 2 bases and V by 6 bases; bases with no gene match: 4. Germline V gene lookup returns CDR1 LGHNA and CDR2 YSLEER. DNA for the CDR3: TGCGCCAGCAGTCCCGGGACAGGGAACTATGGCTACACCTTC. Encoded protein: CASSPGTGNYGYTF.

The chain recombines TRBV30 with TRBJ2-5; the D is unclear. Between the trimmed V and J ends, which lost 1 base and 8 bases, there was a span of 11 bases. The CDR3 totals 12 residues. Germline CDR1 is GTSNPN and CDR2 is SVGIG (reference sequence). The DNA of the CDR3 is TGTGCCTGGAGTGCATCCCCTTCCACCCAGTACTTC. Translating gives CAWSASPSTQYF.

The chain uses TRBV6-2 or TRBV6-3 and TRBJ2-3; D may correspond to TRBD1 or TRBD2 (5 bases each). The CDR3 covers 14 residues. The germline V gene encodes CDR1 MNHEY and CDR2 SVGEGT. The ends were cut back, 3 bases at V and 6 bases at J, with 13 bases in the middle. The CDR3 DNA follows: TGTGCCAGCAGTTATATACGAGGGGCCGATACGCAGTATTTT. Translation gives CASSYIRGADTQYF.

This clonotype was seen a few times. The chain is built from TRBV2 and TRBJ2-7; maybe TRBD2 (6 bases). The V gene's germline CDR1 is SNHLY and CDR2 FYNNEI. Trimming removed 6 bases at V and 11 bases at J, with 17 bases between. There are 12 residues in the CDR3. CDR3 region: CASRAPAGSEYF. The CDR3 DNA sequence: TGTGCCAGCAGGGCACCGGCGGGATCAGAGTACTTC.

Many counts were recorded for this clonotype. V is TRBV15 and J is TRBJ1-5; no clear D. V lost 0 bases and J 5 bases, leaving 5 bases between the germline ends. This CDR3 has 13 residues. In germline, CDR1 is LNHNV, CDR2 YYDKDF (reference sequence). This chain's CDR3 is CATSRDLHQPQHF. The CDR3 DNA is TGTGCCACCAGCAGAGATCTACATCAGCCCCAGCATTTT.

This clonotype was counted only a few times. V gene TRBV9 combines with J gene TRBJ2-3, with 7 bases identical to TRBD2. CDR3 length: 17 amino acids. CDR1 and CDR2 (germline): SGDLS, YYNGEE. J was trimmed by 3 bases and V by 3 bases; bases with no gene match: 13. CDR3 in DNA: TGTGCCAGCAGCGATTCCCTTAGGGAGGGATGGACAGATACGCAGTATTTT. Its protein is CASSDSLREGWTDTQYF.

In this sample, this clonotype turned up many times. The chain carries TRBV6-5 and TRBJ2-2; 11 nucleotides match TRBD2. J gave up 4 bases and V 4 bases, and 5 bases lay outside the gene matches. There are 16 residues in the CDR3. CDR1 and CDR2 from the germline V gene are MNHEY and SVGAGI. The CDR3 is CASSSRLAGSTGELFF. The CDR3 nucleotides are TGTGCCAGCAGTTCCAGACTAGCGGGAAGCACCGGGGAGCTGTTTTTT.

This clonotype was detected only a few times. The V gene is TRBV7-9, the J gene TRBJ2-5; 7 bases align to TRBD2. V trimming: 6 bases; J trimming: 4 bases; junction bases outside the gene matches: 5. The CDR3 extends over 13 amino acids. The V gene's germline CDR1 is SEHNR and CDR2 FQNEAQ (reference sequence). The CDR3 sequence is CASSFGGGETQYF. CDR3 nucleotides: TGTGCCAGCAGTTTTGGGGGGGGAGAGACCCAGTACTTC. The full variable domain, with the rest looked up from reference TRBV7-9 and TRBJ2-5, is DTGVSQNPRHKITKRGQNVTFRCDPISEHNRLYWYRQTLGQGPEFLTYFQNEAQLEKSRLLSDRFSAERPKGSFSTLEIQRTEQGDSAMYLCASSFGGGETQYFGPGTRLLVL.

The table lists this clonotype with a few counts. The CDR3 spells CASSPTVETGSYNEQFF. CDR3 coding DNA: TGTGCCAGCAGCCCCACCGTAGAAACTGGGTCCTACAATGAGCAGTTCTTC. The gene calls are TRBV9 and TRBJ2-1; D is ambiguous. CDR3 size: 17 residues. Per the germline V gene, CDR1 is SGDLS and CDR2 is YYNGEE. Trimming removed 4 bases from V and 1 base from J, with 18 bases in between.

This clonotype appeared many times. V and J are TRBV7-9 and TRBJ2-1, with unresolved D. Trimming pared 5 bases from V and 6 bases from J, leaving 17 bases between. Looked up from germline, CDR1 is SEHNR and CDR2 is FQNEAQ (reference sequence). The CDR3 covers 15 residues. The chain's CDR3 is CASSIGPSLLNEQFF. Written as DNA, the CDR3 is TGTGCCAGCAGCATTGGACCCAGCCTCCTCAATGAGCAGTTCTTC.

This clonotype was recorded many times. This chain joins TRBV5-1 and TRBJ2-7; D gene uncertain. V lost 1 base to trimming and J lost 5 bases, with 10 bases between them. CDR3 length: 13 amino acids. Germline V gives CDR1 SGHRS, CDR2 YFSETQ. Written as DNA, the CDR3 is TGCGCCAGCAGCTTGTTAGGGTTGGACGAGCAGTACTTC. Translating it yields CASSLLGLDEQYF.

This clonotype has a count of ten or more. In nucleotides, the CDR3 is TGCAGCGCCACAGAAGGAAACACCATATATTTT. Translation gives CSATEGNTIYF. The chain uses TRBV29-1 and TRBJ1-3; no clear D gene. Per germline, CDR1 SQVTM and CDR2 ANQGSEA. The length of the CDR3 is 11 residues. Trimming stripped 7 bases from V and 4 bases from J, with 8 bases between.

The CDR3 reads CATSRPLGVAGNTIYF. CDR3 DNA sequence: TGTGCCACCAGCAGACCTCTGGGGGTTGCTGGAAACACCATATATTTT. This sequence joins TRBV15 and TRBJ1-3; tentative D call: TRBD1 (5 bases). Germline V CDR1 and CDR2: LNHNV, YYDKDF (reference sequence). This CDR3 spans 16 amino acids. V lost 2 bases and J lost 2, with 13 bases in between.

This clonotype came up many times. J is TRBJ2-1 and V is TRBV7-9; D possibly corresponds to TRBD2 (5 bases). The CDR3 extends over 14 amino acids. Trimming stripped 8 bases from V and 8 bases from J, with 19 bases between. Germline CDR1 SEHNR, CDR2 FQNEAQ (reference sequence). CDR3 sequence reads: CASRSWGENYEQFF. The DNA for the CDR3 is TGTGCCAGCCGAAGTTGGGGAGAGAACTATGAGCAGTTCTTC. The complete variable domain, with remaining parts taken from reference TRBV7-9 and TRBJ2-1, reads DTGVSQNPRHKITKRGQNVTFRCDPISEHNRLYWYRQTLGQGPEFLTYFQNEAQLEKSRLLSDRFSAERPKGSFSTLEIQRTEQGDSAMYLCASRSWGENYEQFFGPGTRLTVL.

This clonotype was recorded at least ten times. The CDR3 loop reads CSARLAGGRSYNEQFF. Written as DNA, the CDR3 is TGCAGTGCTAGACTAGCGGGAGGCCGATCCTACAATGAGCAGTTCTTC. This chain uses TRBV20-1 with TRBJ2-1; 11 positions agree with TRBD2. V lost 2 bases and J lost 1; bases outside the gene matches: 4. This CDR3 has 16 residues. Per the germline V gene, CDR1 is DFQATT and CDR2 is SNEGSKA (reference sequence).

Only a few counts were recorded for this clonotype. Written as DNA, the CDR3 is TGTGCCAGCAGCGCCCGACCGGGAACCCACACAGATACGCAGTATTTT. It codes for CASSARPGTHTDTQYF. The V call is TRBV9, the J call TRBJ2-3, with a weak D call TRBD2 (5 bases). The CDR3 sequence is 16 residues long. CDR1 is SGDLS and CDR2 is YYNGEE in the germline V gene. Trimming stripped 3 bases from V and 2 bases from J, with 16 bases between.

This clonotype appeared many times. The rearrangement uses TRBV27 and TRBJ2-5; maybe TRBD1 (5 bases). Germline V gene sequence: CDR1 MNHEY, CDR2 SMNVEV (reference sequence). The CDR3 extends over 13 amino acids. Trimming left V 8 bases short and J 1 base short, with 11 bases between. The CDR3 sequence: CASSRVVQETQYF. In DNA form, the CDR3 reads TGTGCCAGCTCCAGGGTGGTCCAAGAGACCCAGTACTTC.

The genes are TRBV7-9 and TRBJ2-5; D possibly uses TRBD1 or TRBD2 (5 bases each). This CDR3 contains 15 residues. Germline V CDR1 and CDR2: SEHNR, FQNEAQ (reference sequence). Trimming stripped 5 bases from V and 4 bases from J, with 17 bases between. The CDR3 coding sequence is TGTGCCAGCAGCCCAAGAGGGGAGACGGGAGAGACCCAGTACTTC. This encodes CASSPRGETGETQYF.

Only a few counts were recorded for this clonotype. The chain employs TRBV9 and TRBJ2-1; TRBD2 matches at 7 bases. The trim removed 0 bases at V and 7 bases at J, leaving 10 bases unmatched. The CDR3 is made up of 16 amino acids. Per the germline V gene, CDR1 is SGDLS and CDR2 is YYNGEE. The CDR3: CASSVANPWGGNEQFF. The CDR3 nucleotides read TGTGCCAGCAGCGTAGCTAACCCGTGGGGGGGGAATGAGCAGTTCTTC.

This clonotype was counted a few times. The rearrangement joins TRBV6-5 to TRBJ2-7; 9 nucleotides agree with TRBD2. Germline V gives CDR1 MNHEY, CDR2 SVGAGI. This CDR3 comprises 16 residues. Losses at the gene ends were 2 bases for V and 7 bases for J; bases not matched to a gene: 12. The CDR3 reads CASSYVPIAGVSEQYF. CDR3 nucleotide sequence: TGTGCCAGCAGTTACGTTCCCATAGCGGGAGTGAGTGAGCAGTACTTC.

The rearrangement uses TRBV19 and TRBJ2-7; 7 bases agree with TRBD1. Germline CDR1 is LNHDA and CDR2 is SQIVND (reference sequence). The trim removed 8 bases at V and 5 bases at J, leaving 9 bases unmatched. This CDR3 region has 13 residues. The CDR3 sequence is CASSSDRLDEQYF. CDR3 in DNA: TGTGCCAGTTCCTCGGACAGGCTGGACGAGCAGTACTTC.

This clonotype was counted a few times. The chain employs TRBV4-2 and TRBJ2-2; tentatively, D is TRBD1 (6 bases). Germline V gene lookup returns CDR1 LGHNA and CDR2 YNFKEQ. CDR3 length: 17 amino acids. Between the trimmed V and J ends, which lost 0 bases and 5 bases, there was a span of 16 bases. The CDR3 loop reads CASSQDSTGSITGELFF. The CDR3 DNA sequence: TGTGCCAGCAGCCAAGACTCCACAGGGAGTATAACCGGGGAGCTGTTTTTT.

This clonotype was detected many times. This chain connects TRBV18 to TRBJ1-1; D call uncertain. This CDR3 has 13 residues. V lost 2 bases, J lost 1 base, and 5 bases lay in between. Looked up from germline, CDR1 is KGHSH and CDR2 is LQKENI. The CDR3 coding sequence is TGTGCCAGCTCACCATACAGGAACACTGAAGCTTTCTTT. It specifies CASSPYRNTEAFF.

V usage is TRBV15 and J usage is TRBJ2-7; D may be TRBD1 or TRBD2 (5 bases each). Germline lookup yields CDR1 LNHNV and CDR2 YYDKDF (reference sequence). There are 14 residues in the CDR3. Between the trimmed V and J ends, which lost 3 bases and 6 bases, there was a span of 15 bases. The DNA for the CDR3 is TGTGCCACCAGCAGCCGATGGGACCAACTCGAGCAGTACTTC. Encoded protein: CATSSRWDQLEQYF.